This TCR beta chain was captured by sequencing in a study of T-cell reconstitution after alpha-beta-depleted transplantation in children. As it was prepared, the TCRbeta library received unique molecular identifiers. Each CDR3 protein gets one entry after TCRdb re-called the PCR reads with MiXCR. Of hundreds of thousands of distinct CDR3 sequences in the sample, 9.9% were seen once. Trimming shortened V by 1 base and J by 0 bases, and 10 bases separated the two germline ends. Germline-derived CDR1 and CDR2 are SEHNR and FQNEAQ (reference sequence). This CDR3 region has 15 residues. The origin of this receptor is a human donor who donated a stem cell graft to a child with SCID. Sequencing was performed on PBMCs from the stem cell graft donor, taken from the stem cell graft. This chain uses TRBV7-9 with TRBJ2-7; weak D call: TRBD1 (6 bases). The CDR3 protein is CASSLGTESSYEQYF. CDR3 nucleotide sequence: TGTGCCAGCAGCTTAGGGACAGAGAGCTCCTACGAGCAGTACTTC.